This paragraph reports one TCR beta chain. As yet, its antigen is unknown. This record comes from a study of beta chain features in type 1 diabetes. Sequenced material consisted of expressed TCRB transcripts (all of the isolated RNA was reverse transcribed). Clones were read by immunoSEQ multiplex PCR, and TCRdb kept only the in-frame ones, dropping some. The sample lists about 24,000 clones; almost 70% were seen once. Notes on the study in general: Across all four CD4+ subsets, people with type 1 diabetes showed modestly shorter TCRB CDR3s.

This CDR3 has 15 amino acids. Trimming took 5 bases from V and 4 from J; bases not matched to a gene: 8. Looked up from germline, CDR1 is SNHLY and CDR2 is FYNNEI. The chain recombines TRBV2 with TRBJ2-5; TRBD2 matches at 9 bases. The sequencing sample was made of Tregs from blood. The sequence was obtained from a woman aged 35 to 49 in good health. The CDR3 is CASSMRAGGLETQYF. The DNA for the CDR3 is TGTGCCAGCAGTATGCGAGCGGGGGGCTTAGAGACCCAGTACTTC.